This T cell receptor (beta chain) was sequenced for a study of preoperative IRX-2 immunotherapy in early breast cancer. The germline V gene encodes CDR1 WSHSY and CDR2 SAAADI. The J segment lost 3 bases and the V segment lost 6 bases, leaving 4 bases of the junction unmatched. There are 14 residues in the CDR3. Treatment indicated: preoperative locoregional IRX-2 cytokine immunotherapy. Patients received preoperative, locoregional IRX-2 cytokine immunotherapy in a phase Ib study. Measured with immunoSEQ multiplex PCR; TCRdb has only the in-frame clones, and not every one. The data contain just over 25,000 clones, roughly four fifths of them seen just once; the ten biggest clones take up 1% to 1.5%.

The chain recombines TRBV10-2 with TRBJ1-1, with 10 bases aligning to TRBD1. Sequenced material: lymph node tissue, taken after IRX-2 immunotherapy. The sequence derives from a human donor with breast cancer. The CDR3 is CASRKTGGYTEAFF. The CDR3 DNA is TGCGCCAGCAGAAAGACAGGGGGCTACACTGAAGCTTTCTTT.